A selection of T cell receptor beta chains follows, all from one sample in a study of T cells in localized non-small cell lung cancer. Profiling relied on immunoSEQ multiplex PCR, and the TCRdb table lists in-frame clones only, not all of them. The table lists about 28,000 clones, approximately 90% of them singletons, with about 28% in the top ten. Sequencing used peripheral blood, obtained before any cancer treatment. The receptor set was obtained from an older female donor with stage I lung adenocarcinoma. CDR3s include the opening cysteine and the closing phenylalanine or tryptophan. D genes are given only for firm matches. Some rows have no size entry. The others give once, few or many, or a class for an expanded clone.

TRBJ1-2,.,TRBD1,TRBV6-5,CASRLQGNYGYTF,TGTGCCAGCAGGCTACAGGGGAACTATGGCTACACCTTC
TRBJ1-5,.,.,TRBV6-6,CASNWGSTQNQPQHF,TGTGCCAGCAACTGGGGGTCAACACAAAATCAGCCCCAGCATTTT
TRBJ2-7,.,.,TRBV6-5,CASSYSGGTYEQYF,TGTGCCAGCAGTTACTCGGGGGGCACCTACGAGCAGTACTTC
TRBJ2-1,once,TRBD2,TRBV4-2,CASSQDLGTSGNRNEQFF,TGTGCCAGCAGCCAAGATTTGGGGACTAGCGGGAACCGCAATGAGCAGTTCTTC
TRBJ1-4,.,.,TRBV6-6,CASTLNRATNEKLFF,TGTGCCAGCACATTAAACCGCGCAACTAATGAAAAACTGTTTTTT
TRBJ2-3,.,.,TRBV7-9,CASSSSKGTDTQYF,TGTGCCAGCAGCTCGTCTAAGGGCACAGATACGCAGTATTTT
TRBJ2-6,.,.,TRBV23-1,CASSQSRRQKSIIGANVLTF,TGCGCCAGCAGTCAATCCCGCCGACAGAAAAGTATTATTGGGGCCAACGTCCTGACTTTC
TRBJ1-5,.,.,TRBV6-6,CASTLTGTGQPQHF,TGTGCCAGCACCCTAACAGGGACCGGTCAGCCCCAGCATTTT
TRBJ1-2,few,TRBD1,TRBV19,CASRETGGVYGYTF,TGTGCCAGTAGGGAGACAGGGGGCGTCTATGGCTACACCTTC
TRBJ2-7,.,.,TRBV16,CASSHRMNSASYEQYF,TGTGCCAGCAGCCACCGGATGAACAGCGCAAGCTACGAGCAGTACTTC
TRBJ2-3,.,.,TRBV28,CASSLRQVVSDTQYF,TGTGCCAGCAGTTTACGGCAGGTCGTATCAGATACGCAGTATTTT
TRBJ1-2,.,.,TRBV2,CASSELEGKNYGYTF,TGTGCCAGCAGTGAATTAGAGGGTAAAAACTATGGCTACACCTTC
TRBJ2-3,.,.,TRBV18,CASSLGTDSSDTQYF,TGTGCCAGCTCACTGGGGACGGACAGTTCAGATACGCAGTATTTT
TRBJ1-5,.,.,TRBV7-9,CASSTGPYQPQHF,TGTGCCAGCAGCACAGGGCCCTATCAGCCCCAGCATTTT
TRBJ2-6,.,.,TRBV14,CASSQSGANVLTF,TGTGCCAGCAGCCAGTCTGGGGCCAACGTCCTGACTTTC
TRBJ1-5,.,TRBD1,TRBV29-1,CSVSLGQGFSAQHF,TGCAGCGTTTCTCTGGGACAGGGGTTCTCGGCCCAGCATTTT
TRBJ1-1,.,.,TRBV15,CATTQRRGNTEAFF,TGTGCCACCACCCAAAGAAGGGGAAACACTGAAGCTTTCTTT